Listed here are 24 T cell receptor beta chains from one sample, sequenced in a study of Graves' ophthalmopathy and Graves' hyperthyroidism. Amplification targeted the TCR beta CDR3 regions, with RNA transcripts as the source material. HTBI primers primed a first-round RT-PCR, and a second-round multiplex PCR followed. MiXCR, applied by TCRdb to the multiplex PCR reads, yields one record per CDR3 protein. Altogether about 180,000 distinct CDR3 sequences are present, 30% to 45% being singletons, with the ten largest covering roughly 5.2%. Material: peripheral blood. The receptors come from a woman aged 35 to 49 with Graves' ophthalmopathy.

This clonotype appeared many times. The CDR3 here is CASSLEGVGQPQHF. The CDR3 bases are TGTGCCAGCAGCTTAGAAGGGGTCGGTCAGCCCCAGCATTTT. V gene TRBV7-9 combines with J gene TRBJ1-5, with D perhaps TRBD1 (5 bases). CDR1 is SEHNR and CDR2 is FQNEAQ in the germline V gene (reference sequence). Trimming stripped 1 base from V and 6 bases from J, with 10 bases between. The CDR3 length is 14 residues.

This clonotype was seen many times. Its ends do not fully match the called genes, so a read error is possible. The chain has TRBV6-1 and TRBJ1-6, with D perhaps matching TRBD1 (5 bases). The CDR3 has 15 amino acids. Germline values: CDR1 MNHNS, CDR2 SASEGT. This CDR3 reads CASSTGRSSNSPLHF. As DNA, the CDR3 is TGTGCCAGCAGCACGGGACGGTCCTCTAATTCACCCCTCCACTTT.

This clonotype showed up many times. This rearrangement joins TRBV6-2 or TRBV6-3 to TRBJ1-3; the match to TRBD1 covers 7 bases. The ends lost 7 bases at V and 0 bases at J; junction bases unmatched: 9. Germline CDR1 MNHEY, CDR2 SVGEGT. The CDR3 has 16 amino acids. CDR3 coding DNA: TGTGCCAGCAACAGACAGGGCTTCTTCTCTGGAAACACCATATATTTT. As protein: CASNRQGFFSGNTIYF.

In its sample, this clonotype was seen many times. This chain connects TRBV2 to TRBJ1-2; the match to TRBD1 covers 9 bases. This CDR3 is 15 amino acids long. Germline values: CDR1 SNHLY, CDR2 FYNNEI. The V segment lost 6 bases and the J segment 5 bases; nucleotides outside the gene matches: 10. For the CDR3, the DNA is TGTGCCAGCAGCCCACCGGGACAGGGAGAATATGGCTACACCTTC. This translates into CASSPPGQGEYGYTF.

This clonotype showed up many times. This chain's CDR3 is CASTGVLQETQYF. The DNA of the CDR3 is TGTGCGTCGACAGGAGTTCTCCAAGAGACCCAGTACTTC. The J gene is TRBJ2-5, the V gene TRBV10-3; weak D call: TRBD1 (6 bases). The CDR3 runs 13 residues. Germline values: CDR1 ENHRY, CDR2 SYGVKD.

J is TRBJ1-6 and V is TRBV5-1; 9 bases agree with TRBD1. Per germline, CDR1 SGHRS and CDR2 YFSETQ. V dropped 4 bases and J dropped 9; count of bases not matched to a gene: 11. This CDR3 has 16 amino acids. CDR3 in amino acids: CASSRRTGVDGSPLHF. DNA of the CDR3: TGCGCCAGCAGCCGGAGGACAGGGGTCGATGGTTCACCCCTCCACTTT.

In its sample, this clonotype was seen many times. CDR3 sequence: CSARDINIQETQYF. Written as DNA, the CDR3 is TGCAGTGCTAGAGATATAAATATTCAAGAGACCCAGTACTTC. The chain recombines TRBV20-1 with TRBJ2-5; no clear D gene. The V gene's germline CDR1 is DFQATT and CDR2 SNEGSKA (reference sequence). This CDR3 has 14 residues. The V end lost 0 bases, the J end lost 2 bases, and 10 bases lay between the germline ends.

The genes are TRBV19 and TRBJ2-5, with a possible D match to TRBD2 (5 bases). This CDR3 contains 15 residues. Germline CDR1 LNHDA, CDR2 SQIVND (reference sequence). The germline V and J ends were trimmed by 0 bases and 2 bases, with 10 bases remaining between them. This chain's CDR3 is CASSIDFGGQETQYF. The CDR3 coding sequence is TGTGCCAGTAGTATAGATTTCGGCGGGCAAGAGACCCAGTACTTC.

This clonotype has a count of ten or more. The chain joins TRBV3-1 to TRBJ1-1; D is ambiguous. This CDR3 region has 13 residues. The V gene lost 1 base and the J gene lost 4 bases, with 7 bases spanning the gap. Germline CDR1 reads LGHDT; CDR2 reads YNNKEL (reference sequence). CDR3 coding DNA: TGTGCCAGCAGCCAAGTTAGTGGCACTGAAGCTTTCTTT. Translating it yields CASSQVSGTEAFF.

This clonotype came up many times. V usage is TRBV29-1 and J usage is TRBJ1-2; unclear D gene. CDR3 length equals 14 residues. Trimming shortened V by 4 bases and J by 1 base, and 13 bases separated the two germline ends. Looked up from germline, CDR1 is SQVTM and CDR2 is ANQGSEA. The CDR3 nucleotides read TGCAGCGTTGGTGATAAACTGGTTAACTATGGCTACACCTTC. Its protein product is CSVGDKLVNYGYTF. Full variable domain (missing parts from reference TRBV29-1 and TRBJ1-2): SAVISQKPSRDICQRGTSLTIQCQVDSQVTMMFWYRQQPGQSLTLIATANQGSEATYESGFVIDKFPISRPNLTFSTLTVSNMSPEDSSIYLCSVGDKLVNYGYTFGSGTRLTVV.

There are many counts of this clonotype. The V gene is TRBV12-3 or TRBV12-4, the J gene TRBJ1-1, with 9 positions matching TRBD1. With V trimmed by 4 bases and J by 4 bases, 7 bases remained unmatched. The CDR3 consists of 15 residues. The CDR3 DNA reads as TGTGCCAGCAGTTGGCTGGACAGGGGAACCACTGAAGCTTTCTTT. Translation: CASSWLDRGTTEAFF.

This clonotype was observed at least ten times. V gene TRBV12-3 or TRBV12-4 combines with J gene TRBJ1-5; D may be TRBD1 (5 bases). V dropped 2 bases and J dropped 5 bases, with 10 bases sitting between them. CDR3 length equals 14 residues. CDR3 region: CASSLRGSYQPQHF. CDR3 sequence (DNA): TGTGCCAGCAGTTTAAGGGGAAGTTATCAGCCCCAGCATTTT.

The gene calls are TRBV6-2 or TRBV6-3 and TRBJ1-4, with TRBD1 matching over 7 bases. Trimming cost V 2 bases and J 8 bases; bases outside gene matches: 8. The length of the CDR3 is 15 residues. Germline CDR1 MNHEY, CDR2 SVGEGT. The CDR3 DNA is TGTGCCAGCAGTTACATCGGGACAGTTGAAGAAAAACTGTTTTTT. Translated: CASSYIGTVEEKLFF.

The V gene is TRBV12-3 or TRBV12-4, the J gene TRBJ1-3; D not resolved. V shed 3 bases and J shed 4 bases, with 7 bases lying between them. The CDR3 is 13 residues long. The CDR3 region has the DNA TGTGCCAGCAGTTTTATGGGGGGAAACACCATATATTTT. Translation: CASSFMGGNTIYF.

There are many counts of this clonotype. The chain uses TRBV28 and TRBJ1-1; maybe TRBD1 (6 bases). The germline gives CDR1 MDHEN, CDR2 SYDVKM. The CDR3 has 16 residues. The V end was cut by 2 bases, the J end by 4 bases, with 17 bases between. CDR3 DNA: TGTGCCAGCAGTTTACAAGGGGGGGGTTACGGCACTGAAGCTTTCTTT. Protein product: CASSLQGGGYGTEAFF.

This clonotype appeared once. The CDR3 protein is CASGVFGLYGYTF. CDR3 coding DNA: TGTGCTAGTGGTGTCTTCGGCCTGTATGGCTACACCTTC. The V gene is TRBV12-5, the J gene TRBJ1-2; D is unclear. CDR3 length: 13 residues. In germline, CDR1 is LGHNT, CDR2 FRNRAP. Trimming shortened V by 5 bases and J by 5 bases, and 12 bases separated the two germline ends.

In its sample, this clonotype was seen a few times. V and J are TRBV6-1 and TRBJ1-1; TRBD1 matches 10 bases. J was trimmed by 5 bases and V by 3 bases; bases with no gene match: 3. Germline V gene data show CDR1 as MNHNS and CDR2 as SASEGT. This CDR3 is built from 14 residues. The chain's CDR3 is CASSDDRGLTEAFF. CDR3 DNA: TGTGCCAGCAGTGATGACAGGGGGCTTACTGAAGCTTTCTTT.

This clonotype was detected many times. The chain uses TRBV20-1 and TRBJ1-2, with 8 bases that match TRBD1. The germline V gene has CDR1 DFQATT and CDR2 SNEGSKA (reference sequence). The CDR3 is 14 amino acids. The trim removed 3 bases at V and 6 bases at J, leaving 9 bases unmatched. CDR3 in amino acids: CSASVWQGAHGYTF. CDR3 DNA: TGCAGTGCTAGCGTGTGGCAGGGGGCTCATGGCTACACCTTC.

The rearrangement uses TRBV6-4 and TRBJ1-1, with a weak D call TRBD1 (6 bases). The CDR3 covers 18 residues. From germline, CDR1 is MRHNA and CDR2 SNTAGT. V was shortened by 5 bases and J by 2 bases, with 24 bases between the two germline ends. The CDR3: CASSTRDTRRRLNTEAFF. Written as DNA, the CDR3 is TGTGCCAGCAGTACACGGGACACCCGGCGGCGTCTTAACACTGAAGCTTTCTTT.

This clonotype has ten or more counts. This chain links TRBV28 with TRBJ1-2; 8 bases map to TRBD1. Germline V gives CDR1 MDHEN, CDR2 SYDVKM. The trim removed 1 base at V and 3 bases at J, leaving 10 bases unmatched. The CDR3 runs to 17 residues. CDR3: CASSLSPWTGNYYGYTF. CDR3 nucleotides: TGTGCCAGCAGTTTATCCCCTTGGACAGGGAATTACTATGGCTACACCTTC.

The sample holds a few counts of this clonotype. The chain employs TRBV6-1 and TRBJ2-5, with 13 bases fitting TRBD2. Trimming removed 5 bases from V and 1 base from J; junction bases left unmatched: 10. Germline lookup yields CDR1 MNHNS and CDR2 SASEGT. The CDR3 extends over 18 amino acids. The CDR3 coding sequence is TGTGCCAGCAGTCATGGACTAGCGGGAGAGGCATTCCAAGAGACCCAGTACTTC. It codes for CASSHGLAGEAFQETQYF.

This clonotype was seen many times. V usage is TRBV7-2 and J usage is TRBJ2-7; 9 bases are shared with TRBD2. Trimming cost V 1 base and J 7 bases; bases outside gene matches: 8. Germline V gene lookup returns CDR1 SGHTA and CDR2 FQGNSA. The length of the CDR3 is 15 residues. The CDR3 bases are TGTGCCAGCAGCTTAGTTGCGGGAGGGGTCTGGGAGCAGTACTTC. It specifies CASSLVAGGVWEQYF.

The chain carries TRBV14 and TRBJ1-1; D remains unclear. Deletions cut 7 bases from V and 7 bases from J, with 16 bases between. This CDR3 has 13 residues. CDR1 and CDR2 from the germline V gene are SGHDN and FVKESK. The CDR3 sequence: CASMDGIGVEAFF. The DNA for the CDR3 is TGTGCCAGCATGGACGGGATTGGGGTTGAAGCTTTCTTT.

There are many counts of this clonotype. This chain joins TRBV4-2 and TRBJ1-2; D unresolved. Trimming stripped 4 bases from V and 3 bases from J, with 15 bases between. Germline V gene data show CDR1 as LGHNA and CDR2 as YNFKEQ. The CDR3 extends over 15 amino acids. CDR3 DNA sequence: TGTGCCAGCAGCCTTTCCCCCGACGGAGACTATGGCTACACCTTC. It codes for CASSLSPDGDYGYTF.